This section outlines one T cell receptor (beta chain) sequence together with its context. The antigen is not known. This entry is derived from a study of T cell repertoires in aging, cancer and after chemotherapy. As for the study in general: Healthy donor repertoires were recorded over several months to years and showed clear clonal overlap. The full dataset contained several million TCR reads.

Amplification of TCR beta used genomic DNA extracted from peripheral blood. V lost 5 bases to trimming and J lost 7 bases; unmatched junction nucleotides: 16. Germline lookup yields CDR1 SEHNR and CDR2 FQNEAQ (reference sequence). This CDR3 has 17 residues. Study results and caveats: Untreated cancer patients had significantly lower blood TCR diversity than age-matched healthy donors.

A mixed TRB-A/B primer pool amplified rearranged TRB by multiplex touch-down PCR. TCRdb fed the multiplex PCR reads into MiXCR, producing one record per CDR3 protein. This repertoire shows around 6,200 distinct CDR3 sequences, 27% found once; its top ten account for about 4%. The sequenced sample consisted of blood. The TCR sequence derives from a human donor in good health. The chain combines TRBV7-9 with TRBJ2-1; TRBD2 matches 8 bases. The CDR3 sequence is CASSPPLAGTRGNEQFF. The CDR3 bases are TGTGCCAGCAGCCCCCCCCTAGCGGGCACCCGAGGGAATGAGCAGTTCTTC.